This passage covers 14 T cell receptor beta chains from one sample sequenced in a study of tumor-infiltrating lymphocytes in primary liver carcinoma. The investigators made TCR beta cDNA from roughly 0.55 ug total RNA, using a constant-region primer. Amplification in three nested multiplex PCR rounds with slightly modified ARM-PCR gave rise to TCR beta libraries. TRBV1-TRBV30 forward and Cbeta reverse primers drove the first two roughly 10-cycle rounds. One entry per CDR3 protein, called by TCRdb with MiXCR from the multiplex PCR reads. The sample consists of tens of thousands of distinct CDR3 sequences, less than 85% of them appearing once. Taking about 18-31 mg of unsorted bulk tissue, the authors co-extracted RNA and DNA. The sequenced sample was liver tumor tissue from sampling region 5. Specified subset: tumor region T5, tumor centre. The receptors come from a man aged 35-49 years with primary liver carcinoma and hepatitis B virus infection.

With regard to this clonotype: No conserved phenylalanine or tryptophan is present at the end of the CDR3, so a read error is the likely explanation. Because the CDR3's place on the DNA is in doubt, the DNA is left out and the CDR3 is given as listed by TCRdb. The gene calls are TRBV12-3 or TRBV12-4 and TRBJ2-5; no check of the table's D call, TRBD1, against the DNA was made. The CDR3 is 15 residues long, ends included. CDR3 in amino acids: CASSSGGGREETQYL.

Comment on this clonotype: The junction does not match germline at one end; this may be a read error. The chain employs TRBV6-6 and TRBJ1-5, with D perhaps TRBD1 (5 bases). The germline V gene encodes CDR1 MNHNY and CDR2 SVGAGI (reference sequence). The CDR3 is 13 residues long. CDR3 residues: CASRGGSNRPQHF. CDR3 in DNA: TGTGCCAGTAGGGGCGGTAGCAATCGGCCCCAGCATTTT.

Regarding this clonotype: Sequence at one end of the junction differs from germline and may be a read error. V and J are TRBV11-1 and TRBJ2-3; 9 bases are shared with TRBD2. This CDR3 is 20 amino acids long. Looked up from germline, CDR1 is SGHAT and CDR2 is FQDESV (reference sequence). The chain's CDR3 is CASSTGYRVIAGVSGDMQYF. The DNA of the CDR3 is TGTGCCAGCAGCACAGGCTACAGAGTCATAGCGGGAGTTTCTGGAGATATGCAGTATTTT. The full variable domain, rest sourced from reference TRBV11-1 and TRBJ2-3, is EAEVAQSPRYKITEKSQAVAFWCDPISGHATLYWYRQILGQGPELLVQFQDESVVDDSQLPKDRFSAERLKGVDSTLKIQPAELGDSAMYLCASSTGYRVIAGVSGDMQYFGPGTRLTVL.

A word on this clonotype: One junction end disagrees with the germline gene, perhaps due to a read error. The chain employs TRBV6-6 and TRBJ1-3, with no clear D. CDR1 and CDR2 (germline): MNHNY, SVGAGI (reference sequence). This CDR3 contains 15 residues. In nucleotides, the CDR3 is TGTGCCAGCAATTACGACGCAACCATAGGTAACACCATATATTTT. Translation gives CASNYDATIGNTIYF.

To note about this clonotype: One junction end does not reproduce the germline sequence, and a read error may be involved. This chain joins TRBV12-3 or TRBV12-4 and TRBJ1-5; D unclear. This CDR3 contains 13 residues. The CDR3 coding sequence is TGTGCCAGCAGATTAAACCGGAATCAGTCCCAGCATTTT. As protein: CASRLNRNQSQHF.

About this clonotype itself: Mismatch with germline at one junction end may stem from a read error. V and J are TRBV6-1 and TRBJ2-1; perhaps TRBD1 as D (6 bases). The CDR3 is 15 amino acids. Germline CDR1 is MNHNS and CDR2 is SASEGT. CDR3 region: CANSLRAGAGDEQFF. DNA of the CDR3: TGTGCCAACAGTCTACGGGCAGGGGCAGGGGATGAGCAGTTCTTC.

Details on this clonotype: The conserved phenylalanine or tryptophan is not found at the CDR3 terminus, so this likely reflects a read error. V usage is TRBV6-6 and J usage is TRBJ2-3; 10 bases align to TRBD1. Germline CDR1 is MNHNY and CDR2 is SVGAGI (reference sequence). J was trimmed by 6 bases and V by 0 bases; bases with no gene match: 12. The CDR3 extends over 18 amino acids. CDR3 amino acids: CASSYSTGGLLYTDTQYY. The CDR3 DNA follows: TGTGCCAGCAGTTACTCGACAGGGGGCCTATTATACACGGATACGCAGTATTAT.

To note about this clonotype: At one of its ends the junction is not consistent with the germline gene, which may arise from a read error. This chain connects TRBV4-1 to TRBJ2-1; possibly TRBD2 for D (6 bases). The CDR3 is 14 amino acids. CDR1 MGHRA and CDR2 YSYEKL come from the germline V gene. In DNA, the CDR3 is TGCGCCAGCCAGAGGGAGGCCGACTACCATGAGCAGTTCTTC. Its translation: CASQREADYHEQFF.

The sample holds many counts of this clonotype. The rearrangement links TRBV12-3 or TRBV12-4 to TRBJ2-1; TRBD2 matches 7 bases. V lost 0 bases and J lost 8; bases outside the gene matches: 10. This CDR3 contains 16 residues. Written as DNA, the CDR3 is TGTGCCAGCAGTTTAGCGGGAGGGCCTAGAGGGTATGAGCAGTTCTTC. Translated: CASSLAGGPRGYEQFF.

On this clonotype itself: Relative to the germline gene, one junction end is altered; a read error may explain this. The chain joins TRBV6-6 to TRBJ2-7, with no clear D. CDR1 and CDR2 (germline): MNHNY, SVGAGI (reference sequence). The CDR3 length is 13 residues. The CDR3 loop is CTSRRESGYAQYF. The CDR3 DNA is TGCACCAGCAGACGAGAAAGTGGTTACGCGCAGTACTTC.

This clonotype has at least ten counts. The rearrangement uses TRBV20-1 and TRBJ2-7; 8 nucleotides line up with TRBD2. The CDR3 consists of 12 residues. Germline assignment: CDR1 DFQATT and CDR2 SNEGSKA (reference sequence). Trimming at V came to 7 bases and at J to 6 bases, leaving 8 bases not matched to a gene. CDR3 nucleotides: TGCAGTGTTCCGGGACTAGAGGTCGAGCAGTACTTC. The encoded protein is CSVPGLEVEQYF.

About this clonotype: A junction boundary mismatches the germline segment, possibly from a read error. The chain combines TRBV28 with TRBJ2-3; 10 nucleotides align to TRBD1. CDR3 size: 16 residues. Germline V lookup: CDR1 MDHEN, CDR2 SYDVKM. The CDR3 reads CASGGAGDRGTDTQYF. The CDR3 nucleotides read TGTGCCAGCGGTGGGGCTGGGGACAGGGGCACTGATACGCAGTATTTT.

A remark on this clonotype: This may come from a read error, since a much larger clone is one base off. This chain joins TRBV11-2 and TRBJ2-3; D gene ambiguous. Germline assignment: CDR1 SGHAT and CDR2 FQNNGV. The CDR3 covers 13 residues. The CDR3 nucleotides are TGTACCAGCAGTTTTGCCAGCACAGATACGCAGTATTTT. Translated, it gives CTSSFASTDTQYF.

This clonotype was seen many times. The chain joins TRBV6-5 to TRBJ2-7; TRBD1 matches at 10 bases. The trim removed 6 bases at V and 5 bases at J, leaving 7 bases unmatched. Germline CDR1 and CDR2: MNHEY and SVGAGI. CDR3 length equals 14 residues. The CDR3, as DNA: TGTGCCAGCAGCCGAGACAGGGGGCCGCACGAGCAGTACTTC. As protein: CASSRDRGPHEQYF.